These T cell receptor beta chains were read from a single sample in a study of early T cells in non-severe SARS-CoV-2 infection. MiXCR was run by TCRdb on the 5' RACE reads, yielding one entry per CDR3 protein. The sample includes 50,000 to 70,000 distinct CDR3 sequences, 14% to 15% of them seen just once. The specimen was whole blood, collected at baseline. All receptors come from an adult who was a healthcare worker with PCR-confirmed SARS-CoV-2 infection or an uninfected control (not recorded which). The CDR3 runs from the conserved cysteine through the conserved F or W. D genes are given only for firm matches. Expanded clones are given a class, and other clones once, few, many or no size at all.

V: TRBV11-2; J: TRBJ2-4; D: .; size: .; DNA: TGTGCCAGCAGCTCACTAGGTGGTAGCATTCAGTACTTC; CDR3: CASSSLGGSIQYF
V: TRBV29-1; J: TRBJ2-7; D: .; size: .; DNA: TGCAGCGTTGAAAGTGGAACGGCGGCCTACGAGCAGTACTTC; CDR3: CSVESGTAAYEQYF
V: TRBV6-5; J: TRBJ2-7; D: TRBD1; size: few; DNA: TGTGCCAGCAGTCGAACCTATCCGGGGACAGGCTCTTCCTACGAGCAGTACTTC; CDR3: CASSRTYPGTGSSYEQYF
V: TRBV18; J: TRBJ1-5; D: .; size: many; DNA: TGTGCCAGCTCCCGTGGGCCTGATCAGCCCCAGCATTTT; CDR3: CASSRGPDQPQHF
V: TRBV9; J: TRBJ2-7; D: TRBD2; size: few; DNA: TGTGCCAGCAGCGTAGCCTCTAGCGGGGGTACCTACGAGCAGTACTTC; CDR3: CASSVASSGGTYEQYF
V: TRBV6-1; J: TRBJ2-7; D: TRBD1; size: few; DNA: TGTGCCAGCAGGGCCGGGACAGGGGGCGCGTCGGGCCGCGAGCAGTACTTC; CDR3: CASRAGTGGASGREQYF
V: TRBV4-1; J: TRBJ2-1; D: TRBD2; size: medium-sized; DNA: TGCGCCAGCAGCCCACAAGGGGCTAGCGGGAGGAATGAGCAGTTCTTC; CDR3: CASSPQGASGRNEQFF
V: TRBV13; J: TRBJ2-1; D: .; size: many; DNA: TGTGCCAGCAGCTTAGGAGGGAATGAGCAGTTCTTC; CDR3: CASSLGGNEQFF
V: TRBV18; J: TRBJ2-5; D: .; size: .; DNA: TGTGCCAGCTCTCCCGCACTCCAAGAGACCCAGTACTTC; CDR3: CASSPALQETQYF
V: TRBV18; J: TRBJ1-2; D: .; size: .; DNA: TGTGCCAGCTCACCCCGGGACGCGAGTTTTGACTACACCTTC; CDR3: CASSPRDASFDYTF
V: TRBV5-1; J: TRBJ1-1; D: TRBD1; size: few; DNA: TGCGCCAGCAGCAGAGGACAGGAGGACACTGAAGCTTTCTTT; CDR3: CASSRGQEDTEAFF
V: TRBV19; J: TRBJ2-1; D: TRBD2; size: few; DNA: TGTGCCAACCAGCCCCGGGGACTAGCGGGAGTAAATGAGCAGTTCTTC; CDR3: CANQPRGLAGVNEQFF
V: TRBV7-2; J: TRBJ1-5; D: .; size: .; DNA: TGTGCCAGCAGCCCCTTTGACCAGCCCCAGCATTTT; CDR3: CASSPFDQPQHF
V: TRBV18; J: TRBJ1-5; D: .; size: .; DNA: TGTGCCAGCTCACCAGGGTACAATCAGCCCCAACATTTT; CDR3: CASSPGYNQPQHF
V: TRBV18; J: TRBJ2-7; D: .; size: few; DNA: TGTGCCAGCTCACCACAGGGCGCCGAGCAGTACTTC; CDR3: CASSPQGAEQYF
V: TRBV19; J: TRBJ1-2; D: TRBD1; size: many; DNA: TGTGCCAGTAGTCCCGCCCGGACAGGGAATGGCTACACCTTC; CDR3: CASSPARTGNGYTF
V: TRBV4-1; J: TRBJ2-6; D: .; size: .; DNA: TGCGCCAGCAGCCAAGGCGGAGACAGGTTGCGCGGGGCCAACGTCCTGACTTTC; CDR3: CASSQGGDRLRGANVLTF
V: TRBV10-3; J: TRBJ2-5; D: .; size: many; DNA: TGTGCCAGCGTGGGGGCACGGGGAGAGACCCAGTACTTC; CDR3: CASVGARGETQYF
V: TRBV12-3/TRBV12-4; J: TRBJ2-6; D: TRBD1; size: many; DNA: TGTGCCAGCACCTCTTCCTATAAGGGGGCGATCTCTGGGGCCAACGTCCTGACTTTC; CDR3: CASTSSYKGAISGANVLTF
V: TRBV5-1; J: TRBJ2-7; D: .; size: many; DNA: TGCGCCAGCAGCTTGGGTCTAGCGAGCGACGAGCAGTACTTC; CDR3: CASSLGLASDEQYF
V: TRBV10-3; J: TRBJ2-7; D: .; size: .; DNA: TGTGCCATCAGTGAGTACGTCAACCGCGGCTCCTACGAGCAGTACTTC; CDR3: CAISEYVNRGSYEQYF
V: TRBV6-1; J: TRBJ2-5; D: TRBD1; size: few; DNA: TGTGCCAGCAGTAGGGTGGGACAGGGGGCCCAAGAGACCCAGTACTTC; CDR3: CASSRVGQGAQETQYF
V: TRBV29-1; J: TRBJ2-5; D: TRBD1; size: .; DNA: TGCAGCGCCCGGACAGGGAAAGAGACCCAGTACTTC; CDR3: CSARTGKETQYF
V: TRBV14; J: TRBJ2-1; D: .; size: .; DNA: TGTGCCAGCAGCCAAGATCGGAGTGATGAGCAGTTCTTC; CDR3: CASSQDRSDEQFF
V: TRBV15; J: TRBJ1-1; D: .; size: .; DNA: TGTGCCACCAGCAGAGTTGCAGGGTTGAACACTGAAGCTTTCTTT; CDR3: CATSRVAGLNTEAFF
V: TRBV9; J: TRBJ2-1; D: .; size: .; DNA: TGTGCCAGCAGCGCCTCTCGACAGTTGTACAATGAGCAGTTCTTC; CDR3: CASSASRQLYNEQFF
V: TRBV25-1; J: TRBJ1-6; D: .; size: few; DNA: TGTGCCAGCATGGGGTCCCGGGATTCACCCCTCCACTTT; CDR3: CASMGSRDSPLHF
V: TRBV7-9; J: TRBJ2-1; D: .; size: many; DNA: TGTGCCAGCAGCGGGGTACGTCGGCGGAGCTCCTACAATGAGCAGTTCTTC; CDR3: CASSGVRRRSSYNEQFF
V: TRBV6-5; J: TRBJ2-7; D: .; size: .; DNA: TGTGCCAGCAAGGGCCCCGAGCAGTACTTC; CDR3: CASKGPEQYF
V: TRBV28; J: TRBJ2-3; D: .; size: few; DNA: TGTGCCAGCAGTTTCTTTTACGATTCACCGTTCACAGATACGCAGTATTTT; CDR3: CASSFFYDSPFTDTQYF
V: TRBV4-1; J: TRBJ1-1; D: .; size: many; DNA: TGCGCCAGCAGCCAAGCCCTGGGCCGAACGAACACTGAAGCTTTCTTT; CDR3: CASSQALGRTNTEAFF
V: TRBV3-1; J: TRBJ2-7; D: .; size: medium-sized; DNA: TGTGCCAGCAGCCCCTTGGGAGAGTCCCCATCCTACGAGCAGTACTTC; CDR3: CASSPLGESPSYEQYF
V: TRBV2; J: TRBJ1-5; D: .; size: .; DNA: TGTGCCAGCAGTGAAGCGACTAGCAATCAGCCCCAGCATTTT; CDR3: CASSEATSNQPQHF
V: TRBV24-1; J: TRBJ2-4; D: TRBD2; size: few; DNA: TGTGCCACCAGCGGGACTAGCGGAGGGGGTCTAGCCAAAAACATTCAGTACTTC; CDR3: CATSGTSGGGLAKNIQYF
V: TRBV5-1; J: TRBJ1-1; D: TRBD1; size: .; DNA: TGCGCCAGCAGCGAACAGGGGATAGCGAACACTGAAGCTTTCTTT; CDR3: CASSEQGIANTEAFF
V: TRBV10-3; J: TRBJ2-1; D: .; size: .; DNA: TGTGCCATCAGTGAGTTGCTCCGGGACCTGGGGGAGCAGTTCTTC; CDR3: CAISELLRDLGEQFF
V: TRBV19; J: TRBJ2-2; D: TRBD2; size: few; DNA: TGTGCCAGTAGTCACGGGGGGACCGGGGAGCTGTTTTTT; CDR3: CASSHGGTGELFF
V: TRBV28; J: TRBJ2-4; D: .; size: .; DNA: TGTGCCAGCACCAGAAAGTTCTTAGCCAAAAACATTCAGTACTTC; CDR3: CASTRKFLAKNIQYF
V: TRBV10-3; J: TRBJ2-7; D: TRBD1; size: few; DNA: TGTGCCATCGCAGGGGGCGGGGAGCAGTACTTC; CDR3: CAIAGGGEQYF
V: TRBV6-1; J: TRBJ2-1; D: TRBD1; size: few; DNA: TGTGCCAGCAGTAAACCGGGACAGGGTAGGGATGAGCAGTTCTTC; CDR3: CASSKPGQGRDEQFF
V: TRBV2; J: TRBJ2-7; D: .; size: many; DNA: TGTGCCAGCAGCGGAGGGGACCTACGATACTACGAGCAGTACTTC; CDR3: CASSGGDLRYYEQYF
V: TRBV7-2; J: TRBJ2-7; D: .; size: .; DNA: TGTGCCAGCAGGCTGGGATCAGGTAGCTCCTACGAGCAGTACTTC; CDR3: CASRLGSGSSYEQYF
V: TRBV4-1; J: TRBJ2-3; D: TRBD2; size: few; DNA: TGCGCCAGCAGCCTTGGCCTATGGACTAGCAGATTCACAGATACGCAGTATTTT; CDR3: CASSLGLWTSRFTDTQYF
V: TRBV7-2; J: TRBJ2-1; D: .; size: few; DNA: TGTGCCAGCAGCACGGGACCCAGGCAGTTCTTC; CDR3: CASSTGPRQFF
V: TRBV4-2; J: TRBJ2-2; D: TRBD2; size: few; DNA: TGTGCCAGCAGCCAAGATGGGTATAGCGGGACCGGGGAGCTGTTTTTT; CDR3: CASSQDGYSGTGELFF
V: TRBV3-1; J: TRBJ2-7; D: .; size: .; DNA: TGTGCCAGCAGCCAAGGGGTGATGAAAAACTACGAGCAGTACTTC; CDR3: CASSQGVMKNYEQYF
V: TRBV5-6; J: TRBJ2-7; D: TRBD2; size: .; DNA: TGTGCCAGCACCTCGGTGGCTAGCGGGGCCCAGGGGCAGTACTTC; CDR3: CASTSVASGAQGQYF
V: TRBV12-3/TRBV12-4; J: TRBJ1-5; D: .; size: .; DNA: TGTGCCAGCAGTTTAGTGATACAGTCACAGCCCCAGCATTTT; CDR3: CASSLVIQSQPQHF
V: TRBV20-1; J: TRBJ2-7; D: TRBD2; size: .; DNA: TGCAGTGCTAGACCCGGGAGGGTAGCGTCCGAGCAGTACTTC; CDR3: CSARPGRVASEQYF